This TCR beta chain was profiled in a study of cytomegalovirus exposure and HLA in healthy donors. Profiling relied on immunoSEQ multiplex PCR, and the TCRdb table lists in-frame clones only, not all of them. The repertoire holds fewer than 150,000 clones, approximately 86% seen once, with over 6.5% in the top ten. Germline assignment: CDR1 SQVTM and CDR2 ANQGSEA. The CDR3 contains 13 residues. After removal of 6 bases from V and 7 bases from J, the junction contained 9 bases not matched to a gene. The receptor was isolated from a young woman in good health and CMV-seropositive. Sequences were obtained from PBMCs. The rearrangement links TRBV29-1 to TRBJ2-1, with TRBD2 matching 7 bases. CDR3 in DNA: TGCAGCGTGCGGGAGTTACGTGGTAATGAGCAGTTCTTC. Protein product: CSVRELRGNEQFF.